The 22 T cell receptor beta chains reported below all come from one sample, sequenced in a study of T cell changes during pregnancy in multiple sclerosis. Using immunoSEQ multiplex PCR, the repertoire was profiled, and TCRdb retains in-frame clones only, with some absent. The sample holds some 20,000 clones, approximately 90% seen once. Sequencing was performed on CD4+ T cells from peripheral blood mononuclear cells, taken in the first trimester of pregnancy. These receptor sequences come from a female donor in good health, enrolled as a control in a pregnancy study.

The chain recombines TRBV5-4 with TRBJ1-1, with 7 bases that match TRBD1. The CDR3 contains 15 residues. Germline V gives CDR1 SGHNT, CDR2 YYREEE (reference sequence). V shed 2 bases, J shed 1 base, and the junction held 5 bases outside the gene matches. Here the CDR3 DNA reads TGTGCCAGCAGCTTATATGGACAGGCGAACACTGAAGCTTTCTTT. Its protein is CASSLYGQANTEAFF.

The rearrangement joins TRBV25-1 to TRBJ1-2; 12 bases agree with TRBD1. Per the germline V gene, CDR1 is MGHDK and CDR2 is SYGVNS. The J segment lost 4 bases and the V segment lost 4 bases, leaving 7 bases of the junction unmatched. The CDR3 runs to 16 residues. In DNA, the CDR3 is TGTGCCAGCAGTGGAGGGACAGGGGGCCCCCTCTATGGCTACACCTTC. This codes for CASSGGTGGPLYGYTF.

This clone turned up a few times. The CDR3 protein is CASSSSGLSFSYEQYF. CDR3 DNA sequence: TGTGCCAGCAGTTCCTCAGGACTCTCGTTCTCCTACGAGCAGTACTTC. This rearrangement joins TRBV27 to TRBJ2-7; D is possibly TRBD2 (5 bases). The CDR3 loop spans 16 amino acids. The V gene lost 4 bases and the J gene lost 0 bases, with 16 bases spanning the gap. Germline CDR1 MNHEY, CDR2 SMNVEV (reference sequence).

The chain recombines TRBV18 with TRBJ1-2; TRBD1 aligns across 7 bases. Germline V lookup: CDR1 KGHSH, CDR2 LQKENI. V lost 0 bases and J lost 7; bases outside the gene matches: 8. The CDR3 is 15 residues long. The DNA of the CDR3 is TGTGCCAGCTCACCACCGAACAGGGGAGAGGGTGGCTACACCTTC. Encoded protein: CASSPPNRGEGGYTF.

The rearrangement uses TRBV10-3 and TRBJ2-5, with 9 bases matching TRBD1. V lost 6 bases to trimming and J lost 4 bases; unmatched junction nucleotides: 9. Germline assignment: CDR1 ENHRY and CDR2 SYGVKD. The CDR3 loop spans 15 amino acids. CDR3 in amino acids: CAIRPDRGWIETQYF. CDR3 in DNA: TGTGCCATCAGGCCGGACAGGGGATGGATAGAGACCCAGTACTTC.

The chain combines TRBV10-3 with TRBJ2-5; no firm D call. Germline V CDR1 and CDR2: ENHRY, SYGVKD. Trimming shortened V by 6 bases and J by 3 bases, and 8 bases separated the two germline ends. The CDR3 extends over 12 amino acids. DNA for the CDR3: TGTGCCATCAGCAGGCAAGAAGAGACCCAGTACTTC. Protein product: CAISRQEETQYF.

A single count supports this clone. The junction and the germline gene differ at one end; a read error may be behind it. V is TRBV7-7 and J is TRBJ2-1; a possible D gene is TRBD2 (5 bases). The CDR3 contains 15 residues. CDR1 and CDR2 (germline): SSHAT, FNYEAQ (reference sequence). In nucleotides, the CDR3 is TGTGCTAGCAGCTTAAATTCTGGGAGTTACAATGAGCAGTTCTTC. This translates into CASSLNSGSYNEQFF.

V and J are TRBV15 and TRBJ1-3; D not certain. From germline, CDR1 is LNHNV and CDR2 YYDKDF (reference sequence). The CDR3 runs to 15 residues. With 5 bases removed from V and 0 bases from J, the gap between germline ends came to 11 bases. CDR3 bases: TGTGCCACCAGCGATTCAGGTTTCTCTGGAAACACCATATATTTT. It translates to CATSDSGFSGNTIYF. Combining the CDR3 with reference TRBV15 and TRBJ1-3 gives the whole variable domain DAMVIQNPRYQVTQFGKPVTLSCSQTLNHNVMYWYQQKSSQAPKLLFHYYDKDFNNEADTPDNFQSRRPNTSFCFLDIRSPGLGDTAMYLCATSDSGFSGNTIYFGEGSWLTVV.

The sample holds one count of this clone. This chain connects TRBV19 to TRBJ1-3; 7 nucleotides agree with TRBD1. The CDR3 spans 14 residues. V shed 8 bases, J shed 1 base, and the junction held 5 bases outside the gene matches. CDR1 LNHDA and CDR2 SQIVND come from the germline V gene (reference sequence). The CDR3 reads CASGIQGSGNTIYF. CDR3 DNA sequence: TGTGCCAGTGGAATACAGGGGTCTGGAAACACCATATATTTT.

CDR3 nucleotides: TGCGCCGGCCTGCCCGGGACAAACAACACCGGGGAGCTGTTTTTT. Its protein product is CAGLPGTNNTGELFF. J is TRBJ2-2 and V is TRBV10-2; possibly TRBD1 for D (6 bases). CDR1 and CDR2 from the germline V gene are WSHSY and SAAADI. The CDR3 runs 15 residues. The V end was cut by 11 bases, the J end by 2 bases, with 18 bases between.

The chain employs TRBV14 and TRBJ1-2; D is possibly TRBD1 (5 bases). This CDR3 has 19 amino acids. V gave up 0 bases and J gave up 3 bases, with 23 bases separating them. CDR1 and CDR2 (germline): SGHDN, FVKESK. DNA of the CDR3: TGTGCCAGCAGCCAAGAAGGTCTGACCTGGAAAAGGGGTTACTATGGCTACACCTTC. Its translation is CASSQEGLTWKRGYYGYTF.

The CDR3 loop reads CASSRLAVSYEQYF. The CDR3 nucleotides read TGTGCCAGTAGTCGCCTGGCGGTCTCCTACGAGCAGTACTTC. V usage is TRBV19 and J usage is TRBJ2-7, with D uncertain. Trimming cost V 5 bases and J 0 bases, with 11 bases left between them. The CDR3 is made up of 14 amino acids. CDR1 and CDR2 from the germline V gene are LNHDA and SQIVND (reference sequence). Complete variable domain (other parts from reference TRBV19 and TRBJ2-7): DGGITQSPKYLFRKEGQNVTLSCEQNLNHDAMYWYRQDPGQGLRLIYYSQIVNDFQKGDIAEGYSVSREKKESFPLTVTSAQKNPTAFYLCASSRLAVSYEQYFGPGTRLTVT.

The rearrangement joins TRBV7-9 to TRBJ2-5; no reliable D call. V was shortened by 1 base and J by 2 bases, with 8 bases between the two germline ends. The CDR3 loop spans 14 amino acids. Germline V gene sequence: CDR1 SEHNR, CDR2 FQNEAQ (reference sequence). CDR3 residues: CASSLGGSQETQYF. The DNA of the CDR3 is TGTGCCAGCAGCTTAGGAGGATCTCAAGAGACCCAGTACTTC. Combining the CDR3 with reference TRBV7-9 and TRBJ2-5 gives the whole variable domain DTGVSQNPRHKITKRGQNVTFRCDPISEHNRLYWYRQTLGQGPEFLTYFQNEAQLEKSRLLSDRFSAERPKGSFSTLEIQRTEQGDSAMYLCASSLGGSQETQYFGPGTRLLVL.

The chain combines TRBV5-4 with TRBJ2-2; 10 positions agree with TRBD2. CDR3 length equals 16 residues. With V trimmed by 1 base and J by 1 base, 1 base remained unmatched. CDR1 is SGHNT, CDR2 YYREEE, per germline (reference sequence). For the CDR3, the DNA is TGTGCCAGCAGCTTGTCTAGCGGGAGGAACACCGGGGAGCTGTTTTTT. Translation: CASSLSSGRNTGELFF. Based on the CDR3 plus reference TRBV5-4 and TRBJ2-2, the full variable domain is ETGVTQSPTHLIKTRGQQVTLRCSSQSGHNTVSWYQQALGQGPQFIFQYYREEENGRGNFPPRFSGLQFPNYSSELNVNALELDDSALYLCASSLSSGRNTGELFFGEGSRLTVL.

This clone appeared a few times. J is TRBJ2-3 and V is TRBV7-2, with a weak D call TRBD2 (5 bases). In germline, CDR1 is SGHTA, CDR2 FQGNSA. With 5 bases removed from V and 3 bases from J, the gap between germline ends came to 15 bases. This CDR3 is built from 15 residues. Here the CDR3 reads CASSRAARSTDTQYF. The CDR3 region has the DNA TGTGCCAGCAGCCGAGCGGCCAGATCAACAGATACGCAGTATTTT.

The V and J genes are TRBV5-6 and TRBJ1-6; possibly TRBD1 for D (5 bases). The V gene lost 3 bases and the J gene lost 0 bases, with 13 bases spanning the gap. CDR1 SGHDT and CDR2 YYEEEE come from the germline V gene. This CDR3 spans 17 amino acids. In nucleotides, the CDR3 is TGTGCCAGCAGCTGGCGGGGCAGGAGCTCCTATAATTCACCCCTCCACTTT. Translated, it gives CASSWRGRSSYNSPLHF.

The chain recombines TRBV27 with TRBJ2-2, with 10 bases aligning to TRBD2. V lost 8 bases to trimming and J lost 4 bases; unmatched junction nucleotides: 7. The CDR3 consists of 15 residues. Germline values: CDR1 MNHEY, CDR2 SMNVEV (reference sequence). The CDR3 loop reads CASSAGGPGTGELFF. The CDR3 nucleotides are TGTGCCAGCTCAGCGGGGGGGCCAGGCACCGGGGAGCTGTTTTTT.

This chain connects TRBV2 to TRBJ2-5; 7 nucleotides line up with TRBD1. This CDR3 comprises 12 residues. CDR1 and CDR2 (germline): SNHLY, FYNNEI. Trimming took 7 bases from V and 2 from J; bases not matched to a gene: 1. This chain's CDR3 is CASTGQQETQYF. In nucleotides, the CDR3 is TGTGCCAGCACGGGACAGCAAGAGACCCAGTACTTC.

This chain joins TRBV7-8 and TRBJ2-7; D perhaps matches TRBD1 (5 bases). CDR3 length equals 14 residues. V lost 2 bases and J lost 3, with 11 bases in between. CDR1 is SGHVS and CDR2 is FQNEAQ in the germline V gene. Here the CDR3 reads CASSLTGTSYEQYF. The CDR3 DNA follows: TGTGCCAGCAGCTTAACAGGAACCAGCTACGAGCAGTACTTC. Full variable domain (rest looked up from reference TRBV7-8 and TRBJ2-7): GAGVSQSPRYKVAKRGQDVALRCDPISGHVSLFWYQQALGQGPEFLTYFQNEAQLDKSGLPSDRFFAERPEGSVSTLKIQRTQQEDSAVYLCASSLTGTSYEQYFGPGTRLTVT.

The V call is TRBV25-1, the J call TRBJ1-2, with D maybe TRBD1 (5 bases). The CDR3 runs 14 residues. The ends were cut back, 4 bases at V and 4 bases at J, with 13 bases in the middle. The germline CDR1 and CDR2 sequences are MGHDK and SYGVNS. CDR3 in DNA: TGTGCCAGCAGTGGCGGGACGTCAATCTATGGCTACACCTTC. It is translated as CASSGGTSIYGYTF.

The chain employs TRBV11-2 and TRBJ1-2; unclear D gene. Germline V gene lookup returns CDR1 SGHAT and CDR2 FQNNGV. Trimming took 5 bases from V and 6 from J, leaving 7 bases between them. The length of the CDR3 is 11 residues. CDR3 loop: CASSATNGYTF. The CDR3 nucleotides read TGTGCCAGCAGCGCCACAAATGGCTACACCTTC.

This clone occurred a few times. The rearrangement joins TRBV6-6 to TRBJ2-7, with 7 nucleotides matching TRBD1. With 6 bases clipped from V and 6 bases from J, the junction kept 11 bases outside the gene matches. Germline CDR1 and CDR2: MNHNY and SVGAGI (reference sequence). This CDR3 contains 14 residues. The CDR3 loop is CASSFTGAGGEQYF. DNA for the CDR3: TGTGCCAGCAGCTTTACCGGGGCAGGGGGCGAGCAGTACTTC.